This T cell receptor beta chain was found in a study of control samples from healthy donors and cancer patients. With 1 base removed from V and 5 bases from J, the gap between germline ends came to 12 bases. Germline V gene sequence: CDR1 SGHRS, CDR2 YFSETQ. The CDR3 covers 14 residues. TCRdb's copy holds only in-frame clones and misses some; the assay was immunoSEQ multiplex PCR. Of some 120,000 clones listed, around nine tenths are singletons. This sequence originates from a man aged 50 to 60 in good health. Sequencing was carried out using blood. The gene calls are TRBV5-1 and TRBJ1-1; no firm D call. In DNA, the CDR3 is TGCGCCAGCAGCTTGACGAGGGAATGGACTGAAGCTTTCTTT. Its translation is CASSLTREWTEAFF.